This T cell receptor beta chain was identified during a study of early T cells in non-severe SARS-CoV-2 infection. About the research overall: Unsorted whole blood bulk RNA was sequenced, with unpaired chains.

Unique molecular identifiers were affixed to single, distinct cDNA molecules. TCRdb re-called the 5' RACE reads through MiXCR, storing one row per CDR3 protein. The data hold roughly 26,000 distinct CDR3 sequences, with approximately 4.1% observed a single time. In this sample, this clonotype turned up a few times. V lost 3 bases, J lost 4 bases, and 5 bases stayed unmatched. The CDR3 length is 14 residues. V and J are TRBV12-3 or TRBV12-4 and TRBJ1-1; 7 positions agree with TRBD1. This clonotype was obtained from an adult who was a healthcare worker with PCR-confirmed SARS-CoV-2 infection or an uninfected control (not recorded which). Sequences were obtained from whole blood. CDR3: CASSLWTGGTEAFF. The CDR3 bases are TGTGCCAGCAGTTTGTGGACAGGAGGCACTGAAGCTTTCTTT.